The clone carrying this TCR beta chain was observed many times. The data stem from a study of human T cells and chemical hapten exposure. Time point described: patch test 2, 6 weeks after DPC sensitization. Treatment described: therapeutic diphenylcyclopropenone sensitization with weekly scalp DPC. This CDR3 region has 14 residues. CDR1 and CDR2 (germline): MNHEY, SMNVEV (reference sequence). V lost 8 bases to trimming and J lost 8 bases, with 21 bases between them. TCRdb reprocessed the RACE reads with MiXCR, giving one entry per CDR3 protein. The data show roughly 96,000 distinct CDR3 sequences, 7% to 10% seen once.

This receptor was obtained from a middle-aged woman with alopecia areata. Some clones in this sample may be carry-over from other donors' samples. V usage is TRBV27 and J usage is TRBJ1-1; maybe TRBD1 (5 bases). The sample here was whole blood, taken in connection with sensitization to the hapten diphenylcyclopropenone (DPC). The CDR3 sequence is CASRRTLLAVEAFF. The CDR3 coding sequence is TGTGCCAGCCGCCGGACACTTCTGGCGGTGGAAGCTTTCTTT.